This T cell receptor beta chain was identified during a study of blood T cell repertoires in COVID-19. Study details: There were acute and convalescent COVID-19 samples, and they came from the United States, Italy and Spain. PBMCs, B-cell-depleted T cells, or T cells were the source of the cDNA or gDNA that made up the material.

Original processing notes: Estimates of nucleated cell counts were drawn from the amplification of reference gene primers. Profiled with immunoSEQ multiplex PCR; TCRdb holds only in-frame clones, not every one. The V and J calls and clone size are taken from that table; D and trimming were inferred from the DNA. The sample lists 50,000 to 75,000 clones, 79% occurring once. Germline lookup yields CDR1 MDHEN and CDR2 SYDVKM. V was clipped by 6 bases and J by 6 bases; unmatched bases: 4. The CDR3 has 15 residues. The sequence was collected from a man in his fifties or sixties with acute or convalescent COVID-19. The chain links TRBV28 to TRBJ2-2; 13 bases are a match to TRBD2. The sample taken for sequencing was peripheral blood. The CDR3 DNA follows: TGTGCCAGCAGCCGGACTAGCGGGAGACCCGGGGAGCTGTTTTTT. It is translated as CASSRTSGRPGELFF.